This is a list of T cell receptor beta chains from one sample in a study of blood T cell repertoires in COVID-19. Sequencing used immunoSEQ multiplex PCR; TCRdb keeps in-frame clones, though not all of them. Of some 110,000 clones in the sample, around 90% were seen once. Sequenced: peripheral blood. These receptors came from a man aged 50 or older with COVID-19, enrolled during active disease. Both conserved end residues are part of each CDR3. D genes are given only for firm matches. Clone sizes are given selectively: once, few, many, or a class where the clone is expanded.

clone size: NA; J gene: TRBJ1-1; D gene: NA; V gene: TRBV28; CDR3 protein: CASSFGENTEAFF; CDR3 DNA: TGTGCCAGCAGTTTTGGAGAGAACACTGAAGCTTTCTTT
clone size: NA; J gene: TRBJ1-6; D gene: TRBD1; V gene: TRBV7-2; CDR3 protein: CASSSRVGGLNSPLHF; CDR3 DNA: TGTGCCAGCAGCTCAAGGGTAGGGGGCCTGAATTCACCCCTCCACTTT
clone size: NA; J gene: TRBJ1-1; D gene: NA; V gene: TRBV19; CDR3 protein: CASSIYSNREEAFF; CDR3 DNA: TGTGCCAGTAGTATCTATTCGAACAGGGAGGAAGCTTTCTTT
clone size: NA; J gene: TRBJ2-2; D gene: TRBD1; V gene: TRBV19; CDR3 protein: CASSHRGGELFF; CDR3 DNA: TGTGCCAGTAGCCACAGGGGAGGGGAGCTGTTTTTT
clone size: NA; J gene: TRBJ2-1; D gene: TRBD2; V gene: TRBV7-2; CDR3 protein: CASSSKERWEGSYNEQFF; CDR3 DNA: TGTGCCAGCAGCTCCAAGGAGAGGTGGGAGGGATCCTACAATGAGCAGTTCTTC
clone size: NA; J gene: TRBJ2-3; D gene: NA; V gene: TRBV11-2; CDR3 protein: CASSLSLVTADTQYF; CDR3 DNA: TGTGCCAGCAGCTTAAGTCTAGTTACGGCAGATACGCAGTATTTT
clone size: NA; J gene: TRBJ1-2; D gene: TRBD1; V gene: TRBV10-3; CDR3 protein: CAITGTGDNYGYTF; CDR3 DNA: TGTGCCATCACCGGGACAGGGGACAACTATGGCTACACCTTC
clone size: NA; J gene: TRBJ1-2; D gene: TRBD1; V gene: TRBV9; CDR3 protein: CASSVTGGMYGYTF; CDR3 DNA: TGTGCCAGCAGCGTTACAGGGGGGATGTATGGCTACACCTTC
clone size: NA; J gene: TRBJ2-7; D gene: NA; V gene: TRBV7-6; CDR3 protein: CASSPSTQGRVVQYF; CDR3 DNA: TGTGCCAGCAGCCCATCCACCCAGGGTCGGGTTGTGCAGTACTTC
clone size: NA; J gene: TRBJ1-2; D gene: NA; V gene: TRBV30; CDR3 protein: CAWSPGQNYYGYTF; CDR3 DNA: TGTGCCTGGAGTCCCGGACAGAACTACTATGGCTACACCTTC
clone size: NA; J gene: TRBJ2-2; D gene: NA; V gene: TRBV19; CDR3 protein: CATSQGGNTGELFF; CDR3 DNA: TGTGCCACAAGCCAGGGGGGTAACACCGGGGAGCTGTTTTTT
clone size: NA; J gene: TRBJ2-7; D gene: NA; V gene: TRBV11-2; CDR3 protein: CASSPYTGSGYEQYF; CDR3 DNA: TGTGCCAGCAGCCCTTACACAGGGTCGGGGTACGAGCAGTACTTC
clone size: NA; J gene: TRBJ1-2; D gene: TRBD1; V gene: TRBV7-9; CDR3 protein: CASSLRDSNYGYTF; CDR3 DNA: TGTGCCAGCAGCCTCCGGGACAGTAACTATGGCTACACCTTC
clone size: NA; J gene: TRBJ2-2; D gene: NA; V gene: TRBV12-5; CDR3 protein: CASGLTDGGFTGELFF; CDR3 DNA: TGTGCTAGTGGTTTGACCGACGGAGGCTTTACCGGGGAGCTGTTTTTT
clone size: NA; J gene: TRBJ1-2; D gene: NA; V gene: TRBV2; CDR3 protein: CASSRRSGDYGYTF; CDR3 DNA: TGTGCCAGCAGTCGAAGATCGGGGGACTATGGCTACACCTTC
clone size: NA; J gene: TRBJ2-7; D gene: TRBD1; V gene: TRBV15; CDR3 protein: CATSRDQGAISYEQYF; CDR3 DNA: TGTGCCACCAGCAGAGATCAGGGGGCGATTTCCTACGAGCAGTACTTC
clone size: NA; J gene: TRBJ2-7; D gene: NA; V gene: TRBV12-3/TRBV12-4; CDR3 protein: CASSGGAGHEQYF; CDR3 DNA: TGTGCCAGCAGTGGGGGGGCAGGGCACGAGCAGTACTTC
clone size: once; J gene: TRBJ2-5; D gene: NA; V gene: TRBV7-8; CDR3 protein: CASSLPLRGASETQYF; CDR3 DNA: TGTGCCAGCAGCTTACCGCTCCGGGGGGCTAGCGAGACCCAGTACTTC
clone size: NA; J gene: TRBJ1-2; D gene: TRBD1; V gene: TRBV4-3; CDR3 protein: CASSHSPRDRDDGYTF; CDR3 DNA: TGCGCCAGCAGCCACTCCCCCAGGGACAGGGATGACGGCTACACCTTC
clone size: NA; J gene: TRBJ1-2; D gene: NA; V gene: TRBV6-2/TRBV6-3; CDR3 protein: CASSYSKERGNYGYTF; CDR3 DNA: TGTGCCAGCAGTTACTCGAAGGAGCGGGGGAACTATGGCTACACCTTC
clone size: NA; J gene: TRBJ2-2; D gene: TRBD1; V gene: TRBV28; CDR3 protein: CASSFRGQNGELFF; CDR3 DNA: TGTGCCAGCAGTTTCAGGGGGCAGAACGGGGAGCTGTTTTTT
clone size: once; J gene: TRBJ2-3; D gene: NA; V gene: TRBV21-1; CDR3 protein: CASSKSAWTFSTDTQYF; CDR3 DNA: TGTGCCAGCAGCAAAAGCGCATGGACATTTAGCACAGATACGCAGTATTTT
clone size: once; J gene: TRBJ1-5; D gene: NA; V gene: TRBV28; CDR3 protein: CASSLGASRLQPQHF; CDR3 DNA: TGTGCCAGCAGTTTAGGTGCCAGTAGACTTCAGCCCCAGCATTTT
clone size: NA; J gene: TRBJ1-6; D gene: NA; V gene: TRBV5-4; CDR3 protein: CASSLMAGPLHF; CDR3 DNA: TGTGCCAGCAGCTTGATGGCAGGGCCCCTCCACTTT
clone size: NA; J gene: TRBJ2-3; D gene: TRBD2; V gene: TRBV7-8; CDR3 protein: CASSFSSGGQTDTQYF; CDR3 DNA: TGTGCCAGCAGCTTTTCTAGCGGGGGACAAACAGATACGCAGTATTTT
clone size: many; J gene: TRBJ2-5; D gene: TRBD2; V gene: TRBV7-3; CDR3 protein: CASSPTSGRGETQYF; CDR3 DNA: TGTGCCAGCAGCCCGACTAGCGGGAGGGGTGAGACCCAGTACTTC
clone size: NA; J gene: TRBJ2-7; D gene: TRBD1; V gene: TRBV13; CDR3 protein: CASSTTGTGHYEQYF; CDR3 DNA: TGTGCCAGCAGCACGACCGGGACAGGGCACTACGAGCAGTACTTC
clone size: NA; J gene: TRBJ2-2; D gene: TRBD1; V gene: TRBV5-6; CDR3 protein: CASRGTGIGGELFF; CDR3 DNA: TGTGCCAGCAGAGGGACAGGGATAGGCGGGGAGCTGTTTTTT
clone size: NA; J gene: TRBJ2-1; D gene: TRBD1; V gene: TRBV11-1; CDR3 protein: CASSPGQAAYNEQFF; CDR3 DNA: TGTGCCAGCAGCCCCGGACAGGCGGCCTACAATGAGCAGTTCTTC
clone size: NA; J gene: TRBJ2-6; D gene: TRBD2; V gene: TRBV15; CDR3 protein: CATSRVPLAGASGANVLTF; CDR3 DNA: TGTGCCACCAGCAGGGTACCACTAGCGGGAGCTTCCGGGGCCAACGTCCTGACTTTC
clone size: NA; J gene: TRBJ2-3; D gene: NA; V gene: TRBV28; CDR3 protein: CASSQTTHTDTQYF; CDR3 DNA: TGTGCCAGCTCACAGACTACGCACACAGATACGCAGTATTTT
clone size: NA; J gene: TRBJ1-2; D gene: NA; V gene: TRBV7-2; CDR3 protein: CASSSRRNYGYTF; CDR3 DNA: TGTGCCAGCAGCTCTAGGAGGAACTATGGCTACACCTTC
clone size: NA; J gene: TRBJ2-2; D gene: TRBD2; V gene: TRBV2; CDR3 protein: CASSEAGREGSGELFF; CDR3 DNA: TGTGCCAGCAGTGAAGCCGGGCGGGAGGGATCCGGGGAGCTGTTTTTT
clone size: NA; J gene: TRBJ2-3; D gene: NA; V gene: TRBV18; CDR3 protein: CASSPAEGAQYF; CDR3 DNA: TGTGCCAGCTCACCAGCTGAGGGGGCGCAGTATTTT
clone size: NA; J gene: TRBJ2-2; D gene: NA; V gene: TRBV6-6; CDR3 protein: CASTADRGELFF; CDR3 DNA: TGTGCCAGCACCGCCGACAGGGGGGAGCTGTTTTTT
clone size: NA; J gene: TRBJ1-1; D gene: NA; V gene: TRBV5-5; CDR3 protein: CASVKAPGTEAFF; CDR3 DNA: TGTGCCAGCGTCAAAGCCCCAGGCACTGAAGCTTTCTTT
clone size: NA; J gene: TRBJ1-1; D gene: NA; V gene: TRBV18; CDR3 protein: CASSPRGYMNTEAFF; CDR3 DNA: TGTGCCAGCTCACCAAGGGGGTACATGAACACTGAAGCTTTCTTT
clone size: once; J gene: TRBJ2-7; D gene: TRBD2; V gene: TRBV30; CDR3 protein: CARGALAGDQYF; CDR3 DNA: TGTGCCCGGGGCGCACTAGCGGGAGACCAGTACTTC
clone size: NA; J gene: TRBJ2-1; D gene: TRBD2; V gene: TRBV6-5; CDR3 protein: CASSDSSGRRNEQFF; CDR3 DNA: TGTGCCAGCAGCGACTCTAGCGGGAGGCGAAATGAGCAGTTCTTC
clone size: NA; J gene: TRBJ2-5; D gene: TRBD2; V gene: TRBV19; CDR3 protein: CASRTSGGFRETQYF; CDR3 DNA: TGTGCCAGTAGGACTAGCGGGGGCTTCCGGGAGACCCAGTACTTC
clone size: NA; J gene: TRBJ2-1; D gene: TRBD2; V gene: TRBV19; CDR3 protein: CASSNWLAADNEQFF; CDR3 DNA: TGTGCCAGTAGTAATTGGCTAGCGGCCGACAATGAGCAGTTCTTC
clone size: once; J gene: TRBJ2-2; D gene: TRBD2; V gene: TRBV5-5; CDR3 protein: CASSLSGTSGAYTGELFF; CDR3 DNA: TGTGCCAGCAGCTTGTCCGGGACTAGCGGAGCTTACACCGGGGAGCTGTTTTTT
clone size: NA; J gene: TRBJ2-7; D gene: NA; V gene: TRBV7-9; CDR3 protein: CASSFGQAYEQYF; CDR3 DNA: TGTGCCAGCAGCTTCGGACAAGCCTACGAGCAGTACTTC
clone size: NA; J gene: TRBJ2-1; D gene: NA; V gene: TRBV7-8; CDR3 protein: CASSLVFLRNEQFF; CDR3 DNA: TGTGCCAGCAGCTTAGTTTTCCTACGCAATGAGCAGTTCTTC
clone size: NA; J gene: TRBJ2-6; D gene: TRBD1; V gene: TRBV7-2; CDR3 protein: CASSPGQGSGANVLTF; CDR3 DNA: TGTGCCAGCAGCCCCGGACAGGGTTCCGGGGCCAACGTCCTGACTTTC
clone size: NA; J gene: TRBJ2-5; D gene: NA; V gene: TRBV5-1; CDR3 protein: CASSLAGDTRETQYF; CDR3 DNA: TGCGCCAGCAGCTTGGCCGGGGACACTAGGGAGACCCAGTACTTC
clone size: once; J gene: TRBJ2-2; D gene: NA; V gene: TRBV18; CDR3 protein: CASSAMTGTTGELFF; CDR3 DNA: TGTGCCAGCTCAGCCATGACAGGTACCACCGGGGAGCTGTTTTTT
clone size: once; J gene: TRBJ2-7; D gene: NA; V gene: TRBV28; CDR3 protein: CASSPPGEYEQYF; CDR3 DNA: TGTGCCAGCAGCCCACCGGGTGAGTACGAGCAGTACTTC
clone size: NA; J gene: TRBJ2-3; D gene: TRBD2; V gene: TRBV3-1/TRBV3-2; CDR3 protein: CASSQGLAGSSTDTQYF; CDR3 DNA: TGTGCCAGCAGCCAGGGACTAGCGGGATCAAGTACAGATACGCAGTATTTT